Each of the 26 T cell receptor beta chains below was sequenced from the same sample in a study of blood T cell repertoires in COVID-19. Sequencing was performed with immunoSEQ multiplex PCR; in TCRdb, only in-frame clones are kept and a portion is missing. The repertoire holds about 160,000 clones, with 90% to 95% as singletons. The sequenced sample consisted of peripheral blood. These receptor sequences come from a woman aged 45 to 65 with acute or convalescent COVID-19.

This rearrangement joins TRBV19 to TRBJ1-5; D call uncertain. Germline CDR1 reads LNHDA; CDR2 reads SQIVND (reference sequence). The CDR3 has 14 amino acids. Trimming took 6 bases from V and 6 from J, leaving 15 bases between them. The CDR3 is CASRKTQGGQPQHF. The CDR3 DNA follows: TGTGCCAGTAGGAAAACTCAAGGAGGTCAGCCCCAGCATTTT.

V and J are TRBV11-2 and TRBJ2-1; the D is unclear. CDR1 SGHAT and CDR2 FQNNGV come from the germline V gene. The CDR3 has 13 residues. The V end was cut by 1 base, the J end by 5 bases, with 6 bases between. The CDR3 protein is CASSLGQNNEQFF. The CDR3 DNA reads as TGTGCCAGCAGCTTAGGTCAGAACAATGAGCAGTTCTTC.

This clone appeared once. The chain has TRBV18 and TRBJ2-1; 9 bases are shared with TRBD2. J was trimmed by 6 bases and V by 2 bases; bases with no gene match: 11. The germline CDR1 and CDR2 sequences are KGHSH and LQKENI. This CDR3 contains 17 residues. CDR3 nucleotide sequence: TGTGCCAGCTCACCATGGCAGTCGGCGGGAGGGCCCAATGAGCAGTTCTTC. This sequence encodes CASSPWQSAGGPNEQFF. The variable domain in full, completed from reference TRBV18 and TRBJ2-1, reads NAGVMQNPRHLVRRRGQEARLRCSPMKGHSHVYWYRQLPEEGLKFMVYLQKENIIDESGMPKERFSAEFPKEGPSILRIQQVVRGDSAAYFCASSPWQSAGGPNEQFFGPGTRLTVL.

The J gene is TRBJ1-5, the V gene TRBV15; D gene unclear. CDR3 size: 16 residues. Germline V gene lookup returns CDR1 LNHNV and CDR2 YYDKDF (reference sequence). Trimming took 5 bases from V and 4 from J, leaving 18 bases between them. CDR3 protein: CATSPYSSSINQPQHF. CDR3 DNA sequence: TGTGCCACCAGCCCCTACAGCTCCAGTATTAATCAGCCCCAGCATTTT.

J is TRBJ2-7 and V is TRBV7-9; maybe TRBD2 (7 bases). This CDR3 contains 15 residues. Trimming pared 7 bases from V and 4 bases from J, leaving 20 bases between. Germline CDR1 SEHNR, CDR2 FQNEAQ (reference sequence). CDR3 in amino acids: CASNRGGVSLYEQYF. The CDR3 DNA is TGTGCCAGCAACCGAGGGGGGGTGTCCCTTTACGAGCAGTACTTC.

V usage is TRBV5-1 and J usage is TRBJ1-2; a weak D match, TRBD1 (6 bases). CDR1 and CDR2 (germline): SGHRS, YFSETQ. Between the trimmed V and J ends, which lost 4 bases and 2 bases, there was a span of 9 bases. CDR3 size: 13 residues. Here the CDR3 DNA reads TGCGCCAGCAGCGGAGGACAGAACTATGGCTACACCTTC. This sequence encodes CASSGGQNYGYTF.

This clone has a single count. The chain couples TRBV11-3 to TRBJ2-2, with D perhaps matching TRBD2 (6 bases). The CDR3 sequence is 14 residues long. Trimming took 5 bases from V and 5 from J, leaving 12 bases between them. Germline loops: CDR1 SGHNT, CDR2 YENEEA. CDR3 region: CASSRDSRTGELFF. As DNA, the CDR3 is TGTGCCAGCAGCAGGGACTCCAGGACCGGGGAGCTGTTTTTT.

J is TRBJ1-1 and V is TRBV6-4; D may be TRBD1 (5 bases). The CDR3 totals 13 residues. Looked up from germline, CDR1 is MRHNA and CDR2 is SNTAGT. Trimming shortened V by 3 bases and J by 0 bases, and 5 bases separated the two germline ends. The CDR3 sequence: CASSEQVNTEAFF. CDR3 bases: TGTGCCAGCAGTGAACAGGTGAACACTGAAGCTTTCTTT.

The CDR3, as DNA: TGTGCCAGCAGTGAATTTGCGGCGGCCAACAACAATGAGCAGTTCTTC. This translates into CASSEFAAANNNEQFF. This chain connects TRBV6-1 to TRBJ2-1; no definite D call. Germline lookup yields CDR1 MNHNS and CDR2 SASEGT. There are 16 residues in the CDR3. Trimming took off 2 bases at V and 5 bases at J, with 16 bases between the two ends.

The gene calls are TRBV18 and TRBJ2-7; 11 bases are shared with TRBD2. Germline trimming cut 4 bases from V and 3 bases from J; bases unmatched to any gene: 5. CDR1 is KGHSH and CDR2 is LQKENI in the germline V gene. The CDR3 runs to 15 residues. For the CDR3, the DNA is TGTGCCAGCTCACAATCTGGGACTAGCGGCTACGAGCAGTACTTC. Its protein is CASSQSGTSGYEQYF.

The chain carries TRBV7-2 and TRBJ1-6; possible D gene TRBD1, 6 bases. V lost 5 bases to trimming and J lost 7 bases, with 12 bases between them. The CDR3 loop spans 14 amino acids. Germline CDR1 reads SGHTA; CDR2 reads FQGNSA. CDR3 DNA sequence: TGTGCCAGCAGCCCGACAGGAGTCAATTCACCCCTCCACTTT. The encoded protein is CASSPTGVNSPLHF.

This chain's CDR3 is CASSLGLAGVRYNEQFF. CDR3 nucleotide sequence: TGTGCCAGCAGCCTAGGACTAGCGGGAGTCAGGTACAATGAGCAGTTCTTC. The chain is built from TRBV14 and TRBJ2-1, with 13 bases aligning to TRBD2. Germline V lookup: CDR1 SGHDN, CDR2 FVKESK. V lost 4 bases and J lost 4; bases outside the gene matches: 7. This CDR3 has 17 residues.

The CDR3 DNA follows: TGCGCCAGCAGCTTGGGACAGGACTATGGCTACACCTTC. Translated: CASSLGQDYGYTF. V is TRBV5-1 and J is TRBJ1-2; D might be TRBD1 (6 bases). V lost 0 bases, J lost 3 bases, and 6 bases lay in between. From germline, CDR1 is SGHRS and CDR2 YFSETQ. This CDR3 spans 13 amino acids.

CDR3 DNA: TGTGCCAGCAGCCGGACTAGAGGAGAGACCCAGTACTTC. Protein: CASSRTRGETQYF. J is TRBJ2-5 and V is TRBV7-3, with TRBD2 identical over 7 bases. Germline V gene data show CDR1 as SGHTA and CDR2 as FQGTGA. With 5 bases clipped from V and 4 bases from J, the junction kept 4 bases outside the gene matches. CDR3 length equals 13 residues.

The rearrangement uses TRBV6-6 and TRBJ2-7; tentative D call: TRBD1 (6 bases). Trimming took 6 bases from V and 5 from J, leaving 11 bases between them. CDR3 size: 12 residues. Germline CDR1 MNHNY, CDR2 SVGAGI (reference sequence). CDR3 coding DNA: TGTGCCAGCAGACAGGGAAAGGACGAGCAGTACTTC. This sequence encodes CASRQGKDEQYF.

The rearrangement links TRBV28 to TRBJ1-1, with D uncertain. The CDR3 covers 16 residues. Trimming removed 5 bases from V and 0 bases from J, with 16 bases in between. Germline CDR1 MDHEN, CDR2 SYDVKM. This CDR3 reads CASSPQTWLMNTEAFF. In DNA form, the CDR3 reads TGTGCCAGCAGTCCCCAGACATGGTTAATGAACACTGAAGCTTTCTTT.

The chain employs TRBV24-1 and TRBJ1-5; D call uncertain. V lost 2 bases and J 4 bases, leaving 5 bases between the germline ends. CDR1 KGHDR and CDR2 SFDVKD come from the germline V gene. CDR3 size: 13 residues. The CDR3 DNA sequence: TGTGCCACCAGTGATTCAAAAAATCAGCCCCAGCATTTT. Amino acids: CATSDSKNQPQHF.

The chain recombines TRBV6-5 with TRBJ1-4, with a tentative D call TRBD1 (6 bases). CDR3 length equals 14 residues. V lost 8 bases to trimming and J lost 8 bases, with 18 bases between them. Germline-derived CDR1 and CDR2 are MNHEY and SVGAGI. CDR3 loop: CASAPGGGPEKLFF. DNA for the CDR3: TGTGCCAGCGCCCCGGGGGGGGGCCCCGAAAAACTGTTTTTT.

Here the CDR3 reads CASFRTGILGNTIYF. In DNA, the CDR3 is TGTGCTAGCTTTAGAACAGGCATACTTGGAAACACCATATATTTT. This chain uses TRBV12-5 with TRBJ1-3, with a possible D match to TRBD1 (5 bases). From germline, CDR1 is LGHNT and CDR2 FRNRAP. This CDR3 is 15 amino acids long. The V and J ends lost 9 bases and 3 bases respectively, with 18 bases between them.

J is TRBJ2-7 and V is TRBV3-1 (or the pseudogene TRBV3-2); D may be TRBD1 (6 bases). This CDR3 has 14 amino acids. The germline V gene encodes CDR1 LGHDT and CDR2 YNNKEL (reference sequence). The V and J ends lost 4 bases and 2 bases respectively, with 12 bases between them. The CDR3 reads CASSRRDMPYEQYF. CDR3 coding DNA: TGTGCCAGCAGCCGCCGGGACATGCCCTACGAGCAGTACTTC.

CDR3 nucleotides: TGCGCCAGCAGCCAACCTCGACTAGCGGGATCCGCTGAGCAGTTCTTC. Its translation: CASSQPRLAGSAEQFF. The chain couples TRBV4-1 to TRBJ2-1, with 11 positions matching TRBD2. From germline, CDR1 is MGHRA and CDR2 YSYEKL. V lost 2 bases, J lost 9 bases, and 9 bases stayed unmatched. This CDR3 region has 16 residues.

This clone appeared a single time. This rearrangement joins TRBV20-1 to TRBJ1-1; D is uncertain. Trimming left V 6 bases short and J 5 bases short, with 10 bases between. The CDR3 has 11 residues. CDR1 is DFQATT, CDR2 SNEGSKA, per germline (reference sequence). CDR3 loop: CSAPDLTEAFF. The CDR3, as DNA: TGCAGTGCCCCAGATTTAACTGAAGCTTTCTTT.

This clone was observed a few times. The chain carries TRBV5-8 and TRBJ1-3; D unresolved. Trimming took 2 bases from V and 4 from J, leaving 7 bases between them. The V gene's germline CDR1 is SGHTS and CDR2 YDEGEE. This CDR3 spans 13 amino acids. The chain's CDR3 is CASSLRGGNTIYF. In nucleotides, the CDR3 is TGTGCCAGCAGCTTACGAGGCGGAAACACCATATATTTT. Supplemented by reference TRBV5-8 and TRBJ1-3, the full variable domain reads EAGVTQSPTHLIKTRGQQATLRCSPISGHTSVYWYQQALGLGLQFLLWYDEGEERNRGNFPPRFSGRQFPNYSSELNVNALELEDSALYLCASSLRGGNTIYFGEGSWLTVV.

The chain combines TRBV6-5 with TRBJ2-7, with D unclear. The V end was cut by 2 bases, the J end by 7 bases, with 6 bases between. Germline values: CDR1 MNHEY, CDR2 SVGAGI. This CDR3 has 11 residues. Here the CDR3 reads CASSYPPEQYF. CDR3 nucleotides: TGTGCCAGCAGTTACCCCCCGGAGCAGTACTTC.

V usage is TRBV11-2 and J usage is TRBJ2-2; D is unclear. The CDR3 runs to 13 residues. Germline V gene data show CDR1 as SGHAT and CDR2 as FQNNGV. V was pared by 5 bases and J by 1 base, with 5 bases between. CDR3 sequence reads: CASSTMNTGELFF. The CDR3 coding sequence is TGTGCCAGCAGCACTATGAACACCGGGGAGCTGTTTTTT.

The rearrangement uses TRBV30 and TRBJ1-2; TRBD1 might be the D (5 bases). Germline-derived CDR1 and CDR2 are GTSNPN and SVGIG (reference sequence). This CDR3 contains 13 residues. V gave up 4 bases and J gave up 6 bases, with 15 bases separating them. The CDR3 is CAWKAITGDGYTF. CDR3 bases: TGTGCCTGGAAGGCCATTACGGGGGATGGCTACACCTTC.